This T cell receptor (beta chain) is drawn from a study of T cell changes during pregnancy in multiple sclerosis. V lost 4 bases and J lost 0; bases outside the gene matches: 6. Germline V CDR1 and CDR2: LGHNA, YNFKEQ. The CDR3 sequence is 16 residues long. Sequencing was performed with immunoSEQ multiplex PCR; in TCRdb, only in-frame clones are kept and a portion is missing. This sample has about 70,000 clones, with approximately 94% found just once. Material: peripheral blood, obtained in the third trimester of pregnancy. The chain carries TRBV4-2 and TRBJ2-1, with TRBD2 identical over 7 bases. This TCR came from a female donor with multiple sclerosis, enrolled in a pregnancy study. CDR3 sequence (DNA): TGTGCCAGCAGCCGACAGCGGGGTAGCTCCTACAATGAGCAGTTCTTC. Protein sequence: CASSRQRGSSYNEQFF.